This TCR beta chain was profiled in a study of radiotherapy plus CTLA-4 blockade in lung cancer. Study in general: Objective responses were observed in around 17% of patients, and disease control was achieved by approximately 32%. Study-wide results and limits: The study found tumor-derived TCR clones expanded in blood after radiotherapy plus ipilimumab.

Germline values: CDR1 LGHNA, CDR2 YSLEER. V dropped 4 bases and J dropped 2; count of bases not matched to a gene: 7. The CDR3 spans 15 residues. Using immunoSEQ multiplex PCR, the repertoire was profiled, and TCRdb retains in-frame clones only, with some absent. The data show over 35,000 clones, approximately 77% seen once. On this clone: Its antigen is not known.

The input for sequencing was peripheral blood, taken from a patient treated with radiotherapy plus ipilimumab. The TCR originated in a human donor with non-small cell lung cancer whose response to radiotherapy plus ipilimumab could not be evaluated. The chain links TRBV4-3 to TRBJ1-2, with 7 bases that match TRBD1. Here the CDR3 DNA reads TGCGCCAGCAGCCCAATAGAACAGGGGAACTATGGCTACACCTTC. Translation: CASSPIEQGNYGYTF.